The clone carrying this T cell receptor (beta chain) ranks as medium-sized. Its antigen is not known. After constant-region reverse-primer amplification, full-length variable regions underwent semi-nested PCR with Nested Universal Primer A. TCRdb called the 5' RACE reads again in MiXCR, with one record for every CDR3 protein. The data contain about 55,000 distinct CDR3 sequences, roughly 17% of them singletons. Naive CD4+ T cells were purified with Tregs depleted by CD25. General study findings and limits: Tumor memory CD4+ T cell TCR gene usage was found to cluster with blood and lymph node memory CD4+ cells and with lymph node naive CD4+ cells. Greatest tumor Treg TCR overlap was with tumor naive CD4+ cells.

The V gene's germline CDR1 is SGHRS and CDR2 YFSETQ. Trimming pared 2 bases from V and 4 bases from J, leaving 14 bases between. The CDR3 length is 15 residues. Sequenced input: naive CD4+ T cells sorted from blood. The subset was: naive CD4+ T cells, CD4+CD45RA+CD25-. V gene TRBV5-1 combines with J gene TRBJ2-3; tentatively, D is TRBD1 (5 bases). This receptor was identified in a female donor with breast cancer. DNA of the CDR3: TGCGCCAGCAGCTTAGACAGCAATCACGCAGATACGCAGTATTTT. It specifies CASSLDSNHADTQYF.